The next 8 T cell receptor beta chains were all read from a single sample in a study of blood T cell repertoires in COVID-19. The method was immunoSEQ multiplex PCR; TCRdb's version includes in-frame clones alone and lacks a portion of them. The repertoire holds around 320,000 clones, approximately 89% seen once, with more than 6.5% in the top ten. The sample was peripheral blood. The source is a woman aged 25 to 39 who had recovered from COVID-19.

The CDR3 DNA follows: TGTGCCACCAGCAGAGATACCAGGGAGAACACTGAAGCTTTCTTT. Amino acid sequence: CATSRDTRENTEAFF. This chain connects TRBV15 to TRBJ1-1; D may be TRBD1 (5 bases). Germline CDR1 LNHNV, CDR2 YYDKDF (reference sequence). Trimming pared 0 bases from V and 1 base from J, leaving 9 bases between. The CDR3 consists of 15 residues.

This chain joins TRBV5-1 and TRBJ2-4; 7 bases line up with TRBD2. There are 15 residues in the CDR3. In germline, CDR1 is SGHRS, CDR2 YFSETQ. The V and J ends lost 0 bases and 2 bases, in that order; junction bases with no gene match: 2. The CDR3 nucleotides are TGCGCCAGCAGCTTGGAGGGAGGGCCCAAAAACATTCAGTACTTC. It specifies CASSLEGGPKNIQYF.

The chain joins TRBV6-1 to TRBJ2-3; D gene unclear. Germline V gene sequence: CDR1 MNHNS, CDR2 SASEGT. The V gene lost 1 base and the J gene lost 6 bases, with 8 bases spanning the gap. The CDR3 has 13 amino acids. The CDR3 sequence is CASSEEEADTQYF. The CDR3 coding sequence is TGTGCCAGCAGTGAAGAGGAAGCGGATACGCAGTATTTT.

This chain uses TRBV3-1 (or the pseudogene TRBV3-2) with TRBJ2-7, with D hard to call. The CDR3 contains 13 residues. V lost 1 base and J 2 bases, leaving 6 bases between the germline ends. The V gene's germline CDR1 is LGHDT and CDR2 YNNKEL (reference sequence). The CDR3 DNA reads TGTGCCAGCAGCCAAGGAGTCCCCTACGAGCAGTACTTC. Encoded protein: CASSQGVPYEQYF.

This chain joins TRBV27 and TRBJ2-1; maybe TRBD1 (5 bases). Trimming pared 7 bases from V and 7 bases from J, leaving 20 bases between. The CDR3 has 15 residues. Looked up from germline, CDR1 is MNHEY and CDR2 is SMNVEV (reference sequence). Written as DNA, the CDR3 is TGTGCCAGCAAACCCTCAGGGCAGCTTGAGAATGAGCAGTTCTTC. It is translated as CASKPSGQLENEQFF.

The V gene is TRBV29-1, the J gene TRBJ1-2; D remains ambiguous. The germline CDR1 and CDR2 sequences are SQVTM and ANQGSEA. V lost 4 bases and J 7 bases, leaving 16 bases between the germline ends. The CDR3 covers 13 residues. The CDR3 nucleotides read TGCAGCGTTGCCGAGGATGGTGTTATTGGCTACACCTTC. Its translation is CSVAEDGVIGYTF.

This clone was picked up a small number of times. The chain is built from TRBV19 and TRBJ1-1; 10 nucleotides line up with TRBD1. The CDR3 runs to 13 residues. Losses at the gene ends were 10 bases for V and 7 bases for J; bases not matched to a gene: 9. CDR1 LNHDA and CDR2 SQIVND come from the germline V gene (reference sequence). The DNA of the CDR3 is TGTGCCACCCGGGACAGGGGAGAGGGTGAAGCTTTCTTT. This translates into CATRDRGEGEAFF.

V usage is TRBV3-1 (or the pseudogene TRBV3-2) and J usage is TRBJ1-4; 8 bases align to TRBD1. Germline loops: CDR1 LGHDT, CDR2 YNNKEL (reference sequence). After removal of 4 bases from V and 5 bases from J, the junction contained 3 bases not matched to a gene. This CDR3 contains 14 residues. The CDR3 is CASSPRDRNEKLFF. The DNA for the CDR3 is TGTGCCAGCAGCCCCAGGGACAGGAATGAAAAACTGTTTTTT.